This T cell receptor (beta chain) was recorded in a study of blood T cell repertoires in COVID-19. Study background: Samples came from the United States, Italy and Spain, spanning acute and convalescent COVID-19. PBMCs, B-cell-depleted T cells, or T cells provided the cDNA or gDNA that made up the material.

The CDR3 spans 15 residues. V was clipped by 1 base and J by 8 bases; unmatched bases: 5. Germline V gene data show CDR1 as LGHDT and CDR2 as YNNKEL (reference sequence). In the original processing: The authors estimated nucleated cell counts from reference gene primer amplification. Assay: immunoSEQ multiplex PCR; the TCRdb copy retains only in-frame clones and omits some. Clone size and the V and J calls come from that table; the DNA yielded D and trimming. The table has roughly 150,000 clones, more than 65% seen once; the top ten hold 3.5% to 4.5%. Material for sequencing was peripheral blood. This TCR was recovered from a man between 60 and 70 years old with acute or convalescent COVID-19. This chain joins TRBV3-1 (or the pseudogene TRBV3-2) and TRBJ2-1; 10 bases align to TRBD2. DNA of the CDR3: TGTGCCAGCAGCCAAGCGTCTAGCGGGAGCCATGAGCAGTTCTTC. Translating gives CASSQASSGSHEQFF.